These 13 T cell receptor beta chains came from one sample sequenced in a study of cytomegalovirus exposure and HLA in healthy donors. The PCR contained 60 Vbeta and 13 Jbeta primers. Produced via immunoSEQ multiplex PCR; TCRdb's table is partial and in-frame only. The sample has 70,000 to 100,000 clones; approximately 80% are singletons. Sequencing was done on a sample of PBMCs. The receptor set was obtained from a man in his late teens or twenties in good health and CMV-seronegative.

The rearrangement uses TRBV18 and TRBJ2-2, with D tentatively TRBD1 (6 bases). Germline CDR1 and CDR2: KGHSH and LQKENI. The CDR3 contains 15 residues. The germline V and J ends were trimmed by 4 bases and 4 bases, with 13 bases remaining between them. This CDR3 reads CASSHRDIPTGELFF. The CDR3 DNA is TGTGCCAGCTCACACCGGGACATTCCCACCGGGGAGCTGTTTTTT.

The V and J genes are TRBV7-2 and TRBJ1-3; perhaps TRBD1 as D (5 bases). CDR3 length equals 16 residues. CDR1 is SGHTA and CDR2 is FQGNSA in the germline V gene. V lost 5 bases and J lost 0, with 14 bases in between. DNA for the CDR3: TGTGCCAGCAGCCCCAGACAGCAGTACTCTGGAAACACCATATATTTT. It is translated as CASSPRQQYSGNTIYF.

The chain combines TRBV6-5 with TRBJ1-4; 10 positions agree with TRBD1. With V trimmed by 0 bases and J by 7 bases, 2 bases remained unmatched. The CDR3 sequence is 15 residues long. CDR1 MNHEY and CDR2 SVGAGI come from the germline V gene. The CDR3 loop reads CASSYSTGGGEKLFF. As DNA, the CDR3 is TGTGCCAGCAGTTACTCGACAGGGGGCGGTGAAAAACTGTTTTTT.

The rearrangement joins TRBV5-4 to TRBJ2-2; D is possibly TRBD2 (6 bases). CDR1 and CDR2 (germline): SGHNT, YYREEE (reference sequence). The CDR3 extends over 15 amino acids. The V end was cut by 3 bases, the J end by 4 bases, with 13 bases between. DNA of the CDR3: TGTGCCAGCAGCTCGGGGGTAGGGGTCACCGGGGAGCTGTTTTTT. The encoded protein is CASSSGVGVTGELFF.

V gene TRBV6-5 combines with J gene TRBJ1-3; D not resolved. This CDR3 comprises 12 residues. CDR1 and CDR2 (germline): MNHEY, SVGAGI. Trimming stripped 6 bases from V and 5 bases from J, with 8 bases between. This CDR3 is CASSPSRNTIYF. The CDR3 DNA reads TGTGCCAGCAGCCCTAGTCGAAACACCATATATTTT.

The chain joins TRBV10-3 to TRBJ1-1; 9 nucleotides agree with TRBD1. CDR1 and CDR2 (germline): ENHRY, SYGVKD. The CDR3 totals 13 residues. J lost 1 base, V lost 9 bases, and 3 bases had no gene match. This CDR3 is CAILQGANTEAFF. The CDR3 DNA follows: TGTGCCATACTACAGGGGGCGAACACTGAAGCTTTCTTT.

The rearrangement uses TRBV15 and TRBJ1-6; D possibly corresponds to TRBD1 (6 bases). This CDR3 has 19 residues. The V gene lost 1 base and the J gene lost 3 bases, with 19 bases spanning the gap. The germline gives CDR1 LNHNV, CDR2 YYDKDF (reference sequence). The CDR3: CATSRGYVGAGIYNSPLHF. CDR3 coding DNA: TGTGCCACCAGCAGAGGGTACGTGGGGGCCGGCATCTATAATTCACCCCTCCACTTT.

Only one count was recorded for this clone. The CDR3 DNA sequence: TGTGCCAGCAGCTTCAACATAAGACAGTCTCCCACTTCCTACGAGCAGTACTTC. It encodes CASSFNIRQSPTSYEQYF. The chain has TRBV11-3 and TRBJ2-7; a possible D gene is TRBD1 (5 bases). Per germline, CDR1 SGHNT and CDR2 YENEEA. The CDR3 is made up of 18 amino acids. Trimming stripped 3 bases from V and 1 base from J, with 22 bases between.

The chain is built from TRBV6-5 and TRBJ1-1; 9 positions match TRBD1. The CDR3 covers 14 residues. CDR1 is MNHEY and CDR2 is SVGAGI in the germline V gene. Unmatched junction bases numbered 5, after V lost 8 bases and J lost 1 base. The DNA for the CDR3 is TGTGCCAGCCGGGACAGGGCTAGGAACACTGAAGCTTTCTTT. Translating gives CASRDRARNTEAFF.

The chain combines TRBV19 with TRBJ1-3, with TRBD1 matching over 10 bases. The CDR3 has 16 amino acids. Germline V gene sequence: CDR1 LNHDA, CDR2 SQIVND (reference sequence). Unmatched junction bases numbered 4, after V lost 5 bases and J lost 0 bases. The DNA for the CDR3 is TGTGCCAGTAGTCAGGGGACAGGGGTCTCTGGAAACACCATATATTTT. Residues: CASSQGTGVSGNTIYF.

The V and J genes are TRBV7-9 and TRBJ2-5; D is undetermined. Germline-derived CDR1 and CDR2 are SEHNR and FQNEAQ (reference sequence). The CDR3 contains 13 residues. V shed 4 bases and J shed 1 base, with 7 bases lying between them. The CDR3 DNA sequence: TGTGCCAGCAGCTCCATTTTCCAAGAGACCCAGTACTTC. It codes for CASSSIFQETQYF.

The CDR3 DNA reads as TGTGCCATCAGTGAGTCACCCGGGAACTATGGCTACACCTTC. Amino acids: CAISESPGNYGYTF. The rearrangement uses TRBV10-3 and TRBJ1-2; D is undetermined. Germline lookup yields CDR1 ENHRY and CDR2 SYGVKD. The CDR3 totals 14 residues. V lost 0 bases to trimming and J lost 2 bases, with 7 bases between them.

This clone was detected only a few times. The chain recombines TRBV6-5 with TRBJ1-5, with 7 bases matching TRBD1. Germline CDR1 reads MNHEY; CDR2 reads SVGAGI. Trimming at V came to 4 bases and at J to 6 bases, leaving 9 bases not matched to a gene. CDR3 length: 15 amino acids. CDR3 loop: CASSSETGMGQPQHF. The CDR3 DNA reads as TGTGCCAGCAGTTCCGAGACAGGGATGGGTCAGCCCCAGCATTTT.